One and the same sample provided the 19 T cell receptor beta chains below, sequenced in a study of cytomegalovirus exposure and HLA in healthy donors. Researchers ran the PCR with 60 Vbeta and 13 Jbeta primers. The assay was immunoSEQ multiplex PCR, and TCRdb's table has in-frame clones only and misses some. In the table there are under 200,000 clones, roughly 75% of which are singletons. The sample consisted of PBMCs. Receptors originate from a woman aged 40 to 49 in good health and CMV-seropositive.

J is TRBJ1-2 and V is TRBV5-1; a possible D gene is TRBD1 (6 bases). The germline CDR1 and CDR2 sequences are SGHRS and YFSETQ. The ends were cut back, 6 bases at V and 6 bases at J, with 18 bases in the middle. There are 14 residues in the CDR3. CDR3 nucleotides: TGCGCCAGCAACCCAGGGGATGCGTCTCATGGCTACACCTTC. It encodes CASNPGDASHGYTF.

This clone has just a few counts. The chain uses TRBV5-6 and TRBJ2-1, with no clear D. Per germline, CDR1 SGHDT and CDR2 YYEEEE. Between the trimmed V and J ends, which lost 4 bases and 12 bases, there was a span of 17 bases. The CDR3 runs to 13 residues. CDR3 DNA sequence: TGTGCCAGCAGCCGACCCCCCTCCTACAGGCAGTTCTTC. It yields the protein CASSRPPSYRQFF.

This CDR3 reads CASSLGGGANVLTF. In nucleotides, the CDR3 is TGTGCCAGCAGTCTCGGAGGGGGGGCCAACGTCCTGACTTTC. V and J are TRBV28 and TRBJ2-6; possibly TRBD2 for D (6 bases). The V gene's germline CDR1 is MDHEN and CDR2 SYDVKM. V shed 5 bases and J shed 4 bases, with 9 bases lying between them. This CDR3 is built from 14 residues.

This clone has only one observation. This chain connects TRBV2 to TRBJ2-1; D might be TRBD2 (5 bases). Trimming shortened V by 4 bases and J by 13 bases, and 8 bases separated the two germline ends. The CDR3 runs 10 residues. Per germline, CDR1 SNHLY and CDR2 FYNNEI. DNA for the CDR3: TGTGCCAGCAGTGTAAGGACTCAGTTCTTC. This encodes CASSVRTQFF.

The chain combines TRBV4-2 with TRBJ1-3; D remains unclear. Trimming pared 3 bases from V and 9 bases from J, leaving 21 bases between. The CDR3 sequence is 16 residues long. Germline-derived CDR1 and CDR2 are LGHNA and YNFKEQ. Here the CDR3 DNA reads TGTGCCAGCAGCCACCCGACGACACAGACAAGAACCACCATATATTTT. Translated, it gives CASSHPTTQTRTTIYF.

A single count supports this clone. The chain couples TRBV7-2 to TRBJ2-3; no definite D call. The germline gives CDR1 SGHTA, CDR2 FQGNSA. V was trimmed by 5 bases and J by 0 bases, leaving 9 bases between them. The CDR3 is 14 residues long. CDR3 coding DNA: TGTGCCAGCAGCCCCCCCCCTAGCACAGATACGCAGTATTTT. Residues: CASSPPPSTDTQYF.

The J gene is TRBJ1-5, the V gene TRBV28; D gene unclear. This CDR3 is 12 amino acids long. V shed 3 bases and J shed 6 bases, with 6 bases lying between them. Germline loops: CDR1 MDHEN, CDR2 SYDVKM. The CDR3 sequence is CASSLEIQPQHF. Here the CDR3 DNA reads TGTGCCAGCAGTTTGGAGATTCAGCCCCAGCATTTT.

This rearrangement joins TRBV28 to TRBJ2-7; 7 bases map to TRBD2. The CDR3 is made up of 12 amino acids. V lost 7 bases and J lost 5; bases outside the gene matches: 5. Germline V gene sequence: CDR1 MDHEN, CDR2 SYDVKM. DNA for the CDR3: TGTGCCAGCACCTCGGGGGGACACGAGCAGTACTTC. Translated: CASTSGGHEQYF.

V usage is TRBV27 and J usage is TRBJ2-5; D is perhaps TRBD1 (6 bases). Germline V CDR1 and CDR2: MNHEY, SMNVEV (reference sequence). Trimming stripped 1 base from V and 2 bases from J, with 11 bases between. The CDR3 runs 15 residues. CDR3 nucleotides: TGTGCCAGCAGTTTATTCACCGGGACACAAGAGACCCAGTACTTC. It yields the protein CASSLFTGTQETQYF.

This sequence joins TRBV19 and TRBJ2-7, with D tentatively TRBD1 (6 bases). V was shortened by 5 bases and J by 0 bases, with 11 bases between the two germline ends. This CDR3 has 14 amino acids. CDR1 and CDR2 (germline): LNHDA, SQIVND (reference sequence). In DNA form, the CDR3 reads TGTGCCAGTAGTCCCCGGACAGCCTCCTACGAGCAGTACTTC. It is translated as CASSPRTASYEQYF.

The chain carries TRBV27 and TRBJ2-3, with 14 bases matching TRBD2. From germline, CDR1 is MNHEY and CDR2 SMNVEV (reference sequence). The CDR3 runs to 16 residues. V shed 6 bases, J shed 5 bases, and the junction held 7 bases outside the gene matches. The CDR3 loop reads CASSNGLAGGVDTQYF. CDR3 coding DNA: TGTGCCAGCAGCAACGGACTAGCGGGAGGAGTAGATACGCAGTATTTT.

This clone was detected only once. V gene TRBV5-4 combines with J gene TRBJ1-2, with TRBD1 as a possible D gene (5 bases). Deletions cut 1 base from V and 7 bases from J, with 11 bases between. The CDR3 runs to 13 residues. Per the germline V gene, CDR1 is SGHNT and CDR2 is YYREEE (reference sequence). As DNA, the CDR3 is TGTGCCAGCAGCTTGACCGGGAGGGGTGGCTACACCTTC. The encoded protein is CASSLTGRGGYTF.

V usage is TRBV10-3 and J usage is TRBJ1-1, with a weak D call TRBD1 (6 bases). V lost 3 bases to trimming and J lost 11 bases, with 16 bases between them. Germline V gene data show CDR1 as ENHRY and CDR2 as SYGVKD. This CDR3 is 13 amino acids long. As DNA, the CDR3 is TGTGCCATCAGTGAAACCACAGGGATTTCGGCTTTCTTT. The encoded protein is CAISETTGISAFF.

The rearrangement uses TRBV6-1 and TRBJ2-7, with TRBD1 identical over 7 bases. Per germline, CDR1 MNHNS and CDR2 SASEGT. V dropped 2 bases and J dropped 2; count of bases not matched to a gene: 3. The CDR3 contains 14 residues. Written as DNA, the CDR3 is TGTGCCAGCAGTGAAAACAGGGGCCCCTACGAGCAGTACTTC. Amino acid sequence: CASSENRGPYEQYF.

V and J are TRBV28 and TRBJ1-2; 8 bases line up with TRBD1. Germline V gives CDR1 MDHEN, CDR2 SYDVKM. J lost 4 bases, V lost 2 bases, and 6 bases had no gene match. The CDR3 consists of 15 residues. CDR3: CASSLTETGVYGYTF. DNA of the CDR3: TGTGCCAGCAGTTTAACCGAGACAGGGGTCTATGGCTACACCTTC.

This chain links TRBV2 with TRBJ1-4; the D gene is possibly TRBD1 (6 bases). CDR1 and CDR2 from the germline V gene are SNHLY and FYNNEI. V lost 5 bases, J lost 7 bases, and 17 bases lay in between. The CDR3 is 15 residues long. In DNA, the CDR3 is TGTGCCAGCAGTAAAGACAGGATGGTCGGTGAAAAACTGTTTTTT. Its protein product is CASSKDRMVGEKLFF. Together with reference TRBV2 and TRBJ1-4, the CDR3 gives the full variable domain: EPEVTQTPSHQVTQMGQEVILRCVPISNHLYFYWYRQILGQKVEFLVSFYNNEISEKSEIFDDQFSVERPDGSNFTLKIRSTKLEDSAMYFCASSKDRMVGEKLFFGSGTQLSVL.

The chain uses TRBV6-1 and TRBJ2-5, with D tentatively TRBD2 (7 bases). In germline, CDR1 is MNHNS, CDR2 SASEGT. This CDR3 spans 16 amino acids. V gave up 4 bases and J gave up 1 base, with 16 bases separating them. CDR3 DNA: TGTGCCAGCAGTGTGGTCCGGGGGGCCACCCAAGAGACCCAGTACTTC. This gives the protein CASSVVRGATQETQYF.

The chain's CDR3 is CAWSVGGASYEQYF. The CDR3, as DNA: TGTGCCTGGAGTGTAGGGGGGGCTAGCTACGAGCAGTACTTC. V usage is TRBV30 and J usage is TRBJ2-7; perhaps TRBD2 as D (7 bases). The V and J ends lost 0 bases and 3 bases respectively, with 12 bases between them. This CDR3 has 14 residues. From germline, CDR1 is GTSNPN and CDR2 SVGIG (reference sequence).

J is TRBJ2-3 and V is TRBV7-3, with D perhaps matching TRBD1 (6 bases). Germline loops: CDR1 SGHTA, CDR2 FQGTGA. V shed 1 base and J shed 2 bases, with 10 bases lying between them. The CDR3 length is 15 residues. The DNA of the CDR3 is TGTGCCAGCAGCTTAATAGGGGGATCCACAGATACGCAGTATTTT. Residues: CASSLIGGSTDTQYF.